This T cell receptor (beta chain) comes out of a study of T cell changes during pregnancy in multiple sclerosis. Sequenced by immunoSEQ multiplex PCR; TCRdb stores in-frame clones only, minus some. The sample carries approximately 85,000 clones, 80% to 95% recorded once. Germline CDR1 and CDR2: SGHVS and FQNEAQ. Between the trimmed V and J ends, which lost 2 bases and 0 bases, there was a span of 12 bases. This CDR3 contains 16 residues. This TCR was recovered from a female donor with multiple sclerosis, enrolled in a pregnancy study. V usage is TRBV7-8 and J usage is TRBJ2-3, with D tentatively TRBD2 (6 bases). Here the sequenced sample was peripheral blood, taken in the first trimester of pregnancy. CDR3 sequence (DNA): TGTGCCAGCAGCTTACTCGGACTACCTAGCACAGATACGCAGTATTTT. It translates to CASSLLGLPSTDTQYF.